The rows below give T cell receptor beta chains drawn from one sample of a study of T-cell memory formation after mild COVID-19. A single record per CDR3 protein comes from TCRdb applying MiXCR to the 5' RACE reads. The sample consists of approximately 340,000 distinct CDR3 sequences, roughly 15% of them appearing once. Material: PBMCs or a T cell subset sorted from them (not recorded which). These receptors originate from a man aged 18 to 30 who had mild COVID-19 (a few samples of this study predate the infection). Cell type and time point are not known. Each CDR3 is given with its conserved first and last residue. D genes are given only for firm matches. Part of the rows lack a size; the others show once, few, many or a class for expanded clones.

abundance | j_gene | d_gene | v_gene | CDR3aa | CDR3nt
. | TRBJ2-7 | . | TRBV7-9 | CASSLDELYEQYF | TGTGCCAGCAGCTTAGACGAACTCTACGAGCAGTACTTC
. | TRBJ2-6 | . | TRBV28 | CASSFTGRSGANVLTF | TGTGCCAGCAGTTTCACAGGACGCTCTGGGGCCAACGTCCTGACTTTC
. | TRBJ1-1 | . | TRBV7-8 | CASSLAGAGAFF | TGTGCCAGCAGCTTAGCAGGGGCCGGGGCTTTCTTT
many | TRBJ2-7 | TRBD1 | TRBV6-5 | CASSLRQGAYEQYF | TGTGCCAGCAGTCTACGTCAGGGGGCCTACGAGCAGTACTTC
few | TRBJ1-3 | . | TRBV7-2 | CASSYGGPSSGNTIYF | TGTGCCAGCAGCTACGGCGGGCCGAGCTCTGGAAACACCATATATTTT
. | TRBJ2-7 | . | TRBV6-2/TRBV6-3 | CASRPDTRRDEQYF | TGTGCCAGCAGACCAGATACAAGGCGGGACGAGCAGTACTTC
. | TRBJ2-3 | . | TRBV7-2 | CASSLGAQGVSDTQYF | TGTGCCAGCAGCTTAGGAGCGCAGGGCGTATCAGATACGCAGTATTTT
few | TRBJ1-1 | TRBD1 | TRBV4-3 | CASSHVGTGGGLFAEAFF | TGCGCCAGCAGCCACGTGGGGACAGGGGGCGGATTATTCGCTGAAGCTTTCTTT
. | TRBJ1-2 | . | TRBV6-6 | CASSYSGGYGYTF | TGTGCCAGCAGTTACTCTGGCGGCTATGGCTACACCTTC
. | TRBJ2-1 | . | TRBV12-3/TRBV12-4 | CASSPVLWLLGEQFF | TGTGCCAGCAGCCCCGTGCTGTGGCTCCTCGGCGAGCAGTTCTTC